The clone carrying this T cell receptor (beta chain) was recorded many times. Its antigen is unknown. The sample originates from a study of CD8 T cells in ankylosing spondylitis. Study outcomes and limitations: A motif in TCR beta, a set of seven to nine highly homologous variants, appeared characteristic of ankylosing spondylitis blood. Clones linked to disease, bearing a CD8+ phenotype, were relatively rare in peripheral blood.

The CDR3 spans 16 residues. Germline assignment: CDR1 SGHRS and CDR2 YFSETQ. The V gene lost 4 bases and the J gene lost 1 base, with 17 bases spanning the gap. TCRdb used MiXCR to reprocess the 5' RACE reads, holding one entry per CDR3 protein. This repertoire shows about 500,000 distinct CDR3 sequences, about 5.7% found once; its top ten account for 3% to 4.5%. The TCR sequence derives from a male donor with ankylosing spondylitis. The sequencing input was blood, either unsorted or a sorted T cell fraction (not recorded which). The chain carries TRBV5-1 and TRBJ1-2, with D maybe TRBD1 (6 bases). The CDR3 region is CASSHGQSNFNYGYTF. The CDR3 DNA is TGCGCCAGCAGCCACGGACAGTCGAACTTTAACTATGGCTACACCTTC.